The 10 T cell receptor beta chains presented below share a single source sample, sequenced in a study of shared clonotypes between healthy human individuals. Profiled with immunoSEQ multiplex PCR; TCRdb holds only in-frame clones, not every one. The sample records fewer than 2.5 million clones, 93% being singletons. What was sequenced was naive CD4+ T cells from PBMCs. Subset: CD45RA+ positively selected. These receptors came from a man younger than 30 in good health. Some clones in this sample may be carry-over from other donors' samples.

The V gene is TRBV14, the J gene TRBJ2-1, with D perhaps matching TRBD2 (5 bases). V lost 0 bases and J lost 2, with 8 bases in between. There are 15 residues in the CDR3. The V gene's germline CDR1 is SGHDN and CDR2 FVKESK. This CDR3 is CASSQDLLAYNEQFF. CDR3 nucleotides: TGTGCCAGCAGCCAAGATTTACTAGCCTACAATGAGCAGTTCTTC.

This clone occurred a few times. V gene TRBV6-6 combines with J gene TRBJ1-2; D is undetermined. CDR3 length equals 14 residues. Germline CDR1 and CDR2: MNHNY and SVGAGI (reference sequence). V dropped 7 bases and J dropped 6 bases, with 18 bases sitting between them. The CDR3 region has the DNA TGTGCCAGCACGGATCCCCAAGCCCGCAATGGCTACACCTTC. Translating it yields CASTDPQARNGYTF.

The V and J genes are TRBV7-8 and TRBJ2-1; 7 bases are shared with TRBD2. CDR3 length equals 16 residues. After removal of 2 bases from V and 9 bases from J, the junction contained 13 bases not matched to a gene. Germline CDR1 SGHVS, CDR2 FQNEAQ. The chain's CDR3 is CASSLLERGMRGEQFF. As DNA, the CDR3 is TGTGCCAGCAGCTTACTGGAGCGGGGAATGCGGGGTGAGCAGTTCTTC.

The rearrangement joins TRBV19 to TRBJ1-1, with D unclear. The V end was cut by 7 bases, the J end by 9 bases, with 15 bases between. Germline V gene sequence: CDR1 LNHDA, CDR2 SQIVND (reference sequence). The CDR3 totals 12 residues. CDR3 DNA sequence: TGTGCCAGTAATCATGTTCAGAGGAAAGCTTTCTTT. Residues: CASNHVQRKAFF.

The V call is TRBV5-1, the J call TRBJ2-5; possibly TRBD1 or TRBD2 for D (6 bases each). The CDR3 loop spans 14 amino acids. Trimming stripped 6 bases from V and 2 bases from J, with 14 bases between. The germline V gene has CDR1 SGHRS and CDR2 YFSETQ. The CDR3 spells CASKGGGYQETQYF. The CDR3 DNA is TGCGCCAGCAAAGGAGGGGGTTATCAAGAGACCCAGTACTTC.

The genes are TRBV27 and TRBJ2-7, with TRBD2 as a possible D gene (6 bases). Germline lookup yields CDR1 MNHEY and CDR2 SMNVEV (reference sequence). The CDR3 length is 16 residues. V gave up 4 bases and J gave up 2 bases, with 18 bases separating them. Here the CDR3 DNA reads TGTGCCAGCAGTTCCCCGGGTAGGGGAGGAACCTACGAGCAGTACTTC. The encoded protein is CASSSPGRGGTYEQYF.

This chain uses TRBV30 with TRBJ1-5; no clear D. The CDR3 covers 14 residues. Germline values: CDR1 GTSNPN, CDR2 SVGIG (reference sequence). V shed 4 bases and J shed 0 bases, with 10 bases lying between them. The DNA of the CDR3 is TGTGCCTGGACTGGGGAGAATAGCAATCAGCCCCAGCATTTT. As protein: CAWTGENSNQPQHF.

This chain uses TRBV9 with TRBJ2-3; D may be TRBD1 or TRBD2 (5 bases each). The CDR3 is made up of 13 amino acids. V was clipped by 8 bases and J by 3 bases, with 13 bases between them. The germline V gene has CDR1 SGDLS and CDR2 YYNGEE. CDR3 sequence reads: CASNRDPTDTQYF. CDR3 bases: TGTGCCAGTAATAGGGACCCAACAGATACGCAGTATTTT.

The V gene is TRBV25-1, the J gene TRBJ2-7; D remains unclear. The CDR3 spans 14 residues. V was shortened by 1 base and J by 2 bases, with 9 bases between the two germline ends. The germline gives CDR1 MGHDK, CDR2 SYGVNS. CDR3 sequence: CASSELTTPYEQYF. The CDR3 DNA sequence: TGTGCCAGCAGTGAATTGACCACTCCCTACGAGCAGTACTTC.

V usage is TRBV28 and J usage is TRBJ1-5, with D uncertain. The CDR3 is 14 residues long. Germline V gives CDR1 MDHEN, CDR2 SYDVKM. V was shortened by 2 bases and J by 3 bases, with 8 bases between the two germline ends. CDR3 nucleotide sequence: TGTGCCAGCAGTTTAGTCGGGGACAATCAGCCCCAGCATTTT. This encodes CASSLVGDNQPQHF.